A single sample gave rise to the 2 T cell receptor beta chains below, sequenced in a study of T cells in localized non-small cell lung cancer. Sequencing was performed with immunoSEQ multiplex PCR; in TCRdb, only in-frame clones are kept and a portion is missing. The sample consists of approximately 45,000 clones, 81% of them appearing once. The sample consisted of peripheral blood mononuclear cells, taken before any cancer treatment. The receptor set was obtained from a man aged 35 to 70 with stage III lung adenocarcinoma.

The chain couples TRBV5-5 to TRBJ1-1; TRBD1 agrees at 8 bases. Germline V gene data show CDR1 as SGHKS and CDR2 as YYEKEE (reference sequence). The trim removed 5 bases at V and 1 base at J, leaving 7 bases unmatched. The CDR3 runs to 15 residues. CDR3: CASSRTGPGNTEAFF. CDR3 DNA sequence: TGTGCCAGCAGTCGGACAGGGCCGGGGAACACTGAAGCTTTCTTT.

J is TRBJ2-5 and V is TRBV2; unclear D gene. V lost 6 bases, J lost 4 bases, and 3 bases lay in between. Per germline, CDR1 SNHLY and CDR2 FYNNEI. This CDR3 contains 10 residues. CDR3: CASSRETQYF. The DNA of the CDR3 is TGTGCCAGCAGCCGAGAGACCCAGTACTTC.